A single sample is the source of the 15 T cell receptor beta chains below, sequenced in a study of cytomegalovirus exposure and HLA in healthy donors. The PCR ran on 60 Vbeta and 13 Jbeta primers. Clones were read by immunoSEQ multiplex PCR, and TCRdb kept only the in-frame ones, dropping some. The data hold about 190,000 clones, with 60% to 80% observed a single time. The sample comprised PBMCs. These receptors originate from a woman aged 30 to 39 in good health and CMV-seropositive.

This clone was observed a few times. The genes are TRBV15 and TRBJ1-6; D gene ambiguous. In germline, CDR1 is LNHNV, CDR2 YYDKDF (reference sequence). The V and J ends lost 1 base and 9 bases respectively, with 13 bases between them. The CDR3 extends over 15 amino acids. The DNA of the CDR3 is TGTGCCACCAGCAGAGTCCGGGAAGGAGCTTCACCCCTCCACTTT. This encodes CATSRVREGASPLHF. Filled out from reference TRBV15 and TRBJ1-6, the complete variable domain reads DAMVIQNPRYQVTQFGKPVTLSCSQTLNHNVMYWYQQKSSQAPKLLFHYYDKDFNNEADTPDNFQSRRPNTSFCFLDIRSPGLGDTAMYLCATSRVREGASPLHFGNGTRLTVT.

This clone was detected a few times. The chain is built from TRBV27 and TRBJ2-7, with a tentative D call TRBD2 (6 bases). V was shortened by 3 bases and J by 0 bases, with 9 bases between the two germline ends. The CDR3 runs to 14 residues. CDR1 is MNHEY, CDR2 SMNVEV, per germline (reference sequence). The CDR3 DNA reads TGTGCCAGCAGTTTTGCGGGGACCTCCTACGAGCAGTACTTC. It specifies CASSFAGTSYEQYF.

This clone was seen only a few times. The rearrangement uses TRBV9 and TRBJ2-5; 13 bases agree with TRBD2. This CDR3 comprises 18 residues. V trimming: 4 bases; J trimming: 5 bases; junction bases outside the gene matches: 14. Germline-derived CDR1 and CDR2 are SGDLS and YYNGEE. DNA of the CDR3: TGTGCCAGCAGCCCACCCGGGACTAGCGGGATAGAATTTGAGACCCAGTACTTC. Its protein product is CASSPPGTSGIEFETQYF.

The gene calls are TRBV5-6 and TRBJ1-2, with D perhaps matching TRBD1 (5 bases). CDR3 size: 15 residues. CDR1 is SGHDT and CDR2 is YYEEEE in the germline V gene. Trimming took 6 bases from V and 4 from J, leaving 19 bases between them. The CDR3 protein is CASIHRGGESYGYTF. The CDR3 DNA is TGTGCCAGCATCCACCGAGGAGGGGAAAGCTATGGCTACACCTTC.

This chain uses TRBV7-9 with TRBJ2-7; possible D gene TRBD2, 6 bases. Trimming shortened V by 3 bases and J by 7 bases, and 10 bases separated the two germline ends. The germline CDR1 and CDR2 sequences are SEHNR and FQNEAQ (reference sequence). This CDR3 has 12 residues. The CDR3 DNA reads TGTGCCAGCAGCTTTGGAGGGCGGGAGCAGTACTTC. It is translated as CASSFGGREQYF.

The CDR3, as DNA: TGTGCCAGCGGGACAGGCGACGTCGACTATGGCTACACCTTC. Translation: CASGTGDVDYGYTF. This chain uses TRBV2 with TRBJ1-2; 8 nucleotides agree with TRBD1. Germline V gives CDR1 SNHLY, CDR2 FYNNEI. This CDR3 comprises 14 residues. Trimming cost V 8 bases and J 3 bases; bases outside gene matches: 8.

The chain links TRBV7-9 to TRBJ2-1, with no clear D. V lost 5 bases and J 1 base, leaving 15 bases between the germline ends. The germline gives CDR1 SEHNR, CDR2 FQNEAQ (reference sequence). The CDR3 contains 16 residues. Here the CDR3 DNA reads TGTGCCAGCAGCCCAAGAGGCAGTATATCCTACAATGAGCAGTTCTTC. It encodes CASSPRGSISYNEQFF.

The rearrangement links TRBV7-9 to TRBJ2-7; 7 bases are a match to TRBD1. CDR1 SEHNR and CDR2 FQNEAQ come from the germline V gene (reference sequence). Losses at the gene ends were 2 bases for V and 2 bases for J; bases not matched to a gene: 6. This CDR3 is 15 amino acids long. CDR3 DNA sequence: TGTGCCAGCAGCTTAAAAACAGGGGAAACCTACGAGCAGTACTTC. This translates into CASSLKTGETYEQYF.

The chain carries TRBV7-9 and TRBJ2-7; 9 nucleotides agree with TRBD2. Germline values: CDR1 SEHNR, CDR2 FQNEAQ (reference sequence). V gave up 1 base and J gave up 3 bases; unmatched junction bases: 1. CDR3 length: 14 amino acids. CDR3 sequence (DNA): TGTGCCAGCAGCTTAGGACTAGCGGTCTACGAGCAGTACTTC. It is translated as CASSLGLAVYEQYF.

J is TRBJ1-1 and V is TRBV10-3; possible D gene TRBD1, 5 bases. V was cut by 6 bases and J by 5 bases, with 16 bases left in between. The CDR3 contains 14 residues. From germline, CDR1 is ENHRY and CDR2 SYGVKD. This chain's CDR3 is CAISQSPGLTEAFF. CDR3 DNA sequence: TGTGCCATCAGCCAGTCACCAGGGTTAACTGAAGCTTTCTTT.

The CDR3 here is CASSLGGGEAFF. CDR3 nucleotide sequence: TGTGCCAGCAGCTTAGGGGGGGGTGAAGCTTTCTTT. V and J are TRBV7-9 and TRBJ1-1; tentatively, D is TRBD1 (5 bases). From germline, CDR1 is SEHNR and CDR2 FQNEAQ (reference sequence). Deletions cut 1 base from V and 7 bases from J, with 7 bases between. The CDR3 extends over 12 amino acids.

This clone was observed a few times. The CDR3: CASRASGSREQYF. CDR3 DNA sequence: TGCGCCAGCCGGGCTAGCGGGAGTCGCGAGCAGTACTTC. The rearrangement links TRBV5-1 to TRBJ2-7, with 10 bases matching TRBD2. The CDR3 contains 13 residues. Germline CDR1 SGHRS, CDR2 YFSETQ. V lost 7 bases to trimming and J lost 6 bases; unmatched junction nucleotides: 7.

V gene TRBV6-5 combines with J gene TRBJ1-3, with a possible D match to TRBD1 (6 bases). Looked up from germline, CDR1 is MNHEY and CDR2 is SVGAGI. Trimming left V 4 bases short and J 2 bases short, with 12 bases between. CDR3 length: 15 amino acids. In DNA, the CDR3 is TGTGCCAGCAGTTGGGATACAGGGCCTGGAAACACCATATATTTT. It codes for CASSWDTGPGNTIYF.

The V call is TRBV6-1, the J call TRBJ2-1, with D perhaps TRBD2 (6 bases). Germline V lookup: CDR1 MNHNS, CDR2 SASEGT. V lost 3 bases and J 2 bases, leaving 20 bases between the germline ends. The CDR3 is 18 residues long. The CDR3 nucleotides read TGTGCCAGCAGTGATCCCAGGGAAAACGGGAGAACCTACAATGAGCAGTTCTTC. Translating it yields CASSDPRENGRTYNEQFF.

The V and J genes are TRBV28 and TRBJ2-1, with D possibly TRBD1 on 6 matching bases. CDR1 is MDHEN and CDR2 is SYDVKM in the germline V gene. This CDR3 has 14 residues. V was clipped by 5 bases and J by 7 bases, with 15 bases between them. This CDR3 is CASSGPGHGNEQFF. In DNA form, the CDR3 reads TGTGCCAGCAGTGGACCGGGACACGGGAATGAGCAGTTCTTC.